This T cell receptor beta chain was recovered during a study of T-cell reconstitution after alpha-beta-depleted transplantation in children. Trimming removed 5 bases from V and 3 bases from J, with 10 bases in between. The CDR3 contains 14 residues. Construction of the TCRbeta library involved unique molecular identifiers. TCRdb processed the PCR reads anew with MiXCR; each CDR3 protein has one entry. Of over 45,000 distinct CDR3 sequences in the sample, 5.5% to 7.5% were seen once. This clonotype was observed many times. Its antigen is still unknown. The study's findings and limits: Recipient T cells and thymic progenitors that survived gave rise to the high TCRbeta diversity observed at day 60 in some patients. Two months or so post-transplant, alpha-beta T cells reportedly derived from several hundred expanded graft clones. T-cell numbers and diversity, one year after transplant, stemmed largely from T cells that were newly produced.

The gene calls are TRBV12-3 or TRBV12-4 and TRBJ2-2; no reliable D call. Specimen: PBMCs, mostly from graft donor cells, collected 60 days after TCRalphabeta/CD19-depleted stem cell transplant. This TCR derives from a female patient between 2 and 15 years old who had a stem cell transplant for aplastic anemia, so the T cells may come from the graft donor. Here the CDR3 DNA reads TGTGCCAGCAGTAACGGGTTGTACACCGGGGAGCTGTTTTTT. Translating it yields CASSNGLYTGELFF.